This T cell receptor beta chain was identified in a study of T cell changes during pregnancy in multiple sclerosis. CDR1 is SQVTM and CDR2 is ANQGSEA in the germline V gene. This CDR3 comprises 13 residues. The V and J ends lost 4 bases and 0 bases respectively, with 9 bases between them. This clone was detected once. Generated by immunoSEQ multiplex PCR, the TCRdb table keeps only in-frame clones and is missing some. The data contain some 96,000 clones, around 92% of them seen just once; the ten biggest clones take up just under 2%. The sample consisted of peripheral blood, taken after pregnancy. This clonotype was obtained from a female donor with multiple sclerosis, enrolled in a pregnancy study. The chain uses TRBV29-1 and TRBJ1-2; D is ambiguous. CDR3 in DNA: TGCAGCGTTGTCTGGAGAGCTAACTATGGCTACACCTTC. Translation gives CSVVWRANYGYTF.